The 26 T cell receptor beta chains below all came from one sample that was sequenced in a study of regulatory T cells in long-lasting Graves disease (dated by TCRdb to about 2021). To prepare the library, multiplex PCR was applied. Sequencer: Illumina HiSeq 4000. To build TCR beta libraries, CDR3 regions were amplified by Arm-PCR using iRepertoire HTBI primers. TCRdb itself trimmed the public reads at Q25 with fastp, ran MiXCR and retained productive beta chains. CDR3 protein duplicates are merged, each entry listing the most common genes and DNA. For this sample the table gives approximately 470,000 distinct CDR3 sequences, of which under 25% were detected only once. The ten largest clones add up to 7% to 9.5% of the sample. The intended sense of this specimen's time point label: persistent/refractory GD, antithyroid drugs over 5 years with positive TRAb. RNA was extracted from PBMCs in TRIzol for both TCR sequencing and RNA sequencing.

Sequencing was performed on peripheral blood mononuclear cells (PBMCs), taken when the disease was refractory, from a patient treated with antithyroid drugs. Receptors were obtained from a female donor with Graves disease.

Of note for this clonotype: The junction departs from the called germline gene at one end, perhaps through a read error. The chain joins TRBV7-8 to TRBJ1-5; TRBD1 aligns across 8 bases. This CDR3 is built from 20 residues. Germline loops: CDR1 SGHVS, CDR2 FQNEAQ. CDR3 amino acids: CTSSPKQGAGMRSSNQPQHF. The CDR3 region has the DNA TGTACCAGCAGCCCGAAGCAGGGGGCTGGGATGAGGAGTAGCAATCAGCCCCAGCATTTT. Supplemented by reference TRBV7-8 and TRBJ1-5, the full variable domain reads GAGVSQSPRYKVAKRGQDVALRCDPISGHVSLFWYQQALGQGPEFLTYFQNEAQLDKSGLPSDRFFAERPEGSVSTLKIQRTQQEDSAVYLCTSSPKQGAGMRSSNQPQHFGDGTRLSIL.

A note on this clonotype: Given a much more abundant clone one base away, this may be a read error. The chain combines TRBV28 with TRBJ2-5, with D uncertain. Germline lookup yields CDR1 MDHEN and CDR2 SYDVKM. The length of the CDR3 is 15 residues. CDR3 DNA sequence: TGTGCCAGCACTGCCGGCAGCAACCTTGAAGAGACCCTGTACTTC. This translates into CASTAGSNLEETLYF.

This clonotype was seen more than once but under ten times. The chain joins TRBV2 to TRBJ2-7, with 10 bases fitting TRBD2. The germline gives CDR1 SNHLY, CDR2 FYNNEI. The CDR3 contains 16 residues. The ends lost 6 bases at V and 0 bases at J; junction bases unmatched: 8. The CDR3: CASRRTSGATSYEQYF. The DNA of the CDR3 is TGTGCCAGCAGGAGGACTAGCGGAGCCACCTCCTACGAGCAGTACTTC.

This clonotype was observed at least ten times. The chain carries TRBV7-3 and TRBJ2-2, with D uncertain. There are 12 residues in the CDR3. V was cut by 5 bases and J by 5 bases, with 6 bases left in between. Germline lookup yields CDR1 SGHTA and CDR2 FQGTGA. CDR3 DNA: TGTGCCAGCAGCCATCGAACCGGGGAGCTGTTTTTT. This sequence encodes CASSHRTGELFF.

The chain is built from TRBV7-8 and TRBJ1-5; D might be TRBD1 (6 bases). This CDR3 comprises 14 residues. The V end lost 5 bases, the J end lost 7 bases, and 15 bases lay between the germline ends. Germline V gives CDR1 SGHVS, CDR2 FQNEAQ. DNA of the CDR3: TGTGCCAGCAGCGCAAAGGGGGAAGGACAGCCCCAGCATTTT. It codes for CASSAKGEGQPQHF.

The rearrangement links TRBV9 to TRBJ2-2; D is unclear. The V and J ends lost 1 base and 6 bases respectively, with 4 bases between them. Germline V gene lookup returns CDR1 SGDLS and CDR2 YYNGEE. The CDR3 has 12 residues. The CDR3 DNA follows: TGTGCCAGCAGCGTACTACCCGGGGAGCTGTTTTTT. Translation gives CASSVLPGELFF.

This CDR3 reads CSARETGTEKLFF. As DNA, the CDR3 is TGCAGTGCTAGAGAGACAGGGACTGAAAAACTGTTTTTT. This sequence joins TRBV20-1 and TRBJ1-4, with 7 nucleotides matching TRBD1. There are 13 residues in the CDR3. CDR1 and CDR2 (germline): DFQATT, SNEGSKA (reference sequence). Germline trimming cut 0 bases from V and 7 bases from J; bases unmatched to any gene: 2.

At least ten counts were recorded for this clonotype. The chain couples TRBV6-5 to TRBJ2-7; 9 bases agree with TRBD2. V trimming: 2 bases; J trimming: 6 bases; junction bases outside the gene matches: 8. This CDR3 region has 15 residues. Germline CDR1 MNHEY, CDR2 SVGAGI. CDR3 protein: CASSYPASGISEQYF. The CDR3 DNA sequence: TGTGCCAGCAGTTACCCGGCTAGCGGGATCTCCGAGCAGTACTTC.

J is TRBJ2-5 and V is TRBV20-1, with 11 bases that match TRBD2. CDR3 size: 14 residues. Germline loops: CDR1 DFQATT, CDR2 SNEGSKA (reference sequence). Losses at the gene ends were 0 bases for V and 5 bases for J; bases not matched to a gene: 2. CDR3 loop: CSARDRTSGETQYF. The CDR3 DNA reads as TGCAGTGCTAGAGACCGGACTAGCGGGGAGACCCAGTACTTC.

CDR3 in DNA: TGTGCCAGCAGTTACCTGGGCGGGGGCGGCCAAGAGACCCAGTACTTC. Protein: CASSYLGGGGQETQYF. This rearrangement joins TRBV6-4 to TRBJ2-5, with a possible D match to TRBD2 (7 bases). The CDR3 runs to 16 residues. Looked up from germline, CDR1 is MRHNA and CDR2 is SNTAGT. Trimming removed 5 bases from V and 1 base from J, with 17 bases in between.

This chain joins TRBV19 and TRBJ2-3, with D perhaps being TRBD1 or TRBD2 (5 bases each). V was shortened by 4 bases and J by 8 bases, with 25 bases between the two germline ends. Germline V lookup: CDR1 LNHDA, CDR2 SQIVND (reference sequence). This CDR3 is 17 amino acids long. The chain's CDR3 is CASSTQPPRSIGTTQYF. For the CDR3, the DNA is TGTGCCAGTAGTACACAACCCCCACGCTCAATCGGGACTACGCAGTATTTT.

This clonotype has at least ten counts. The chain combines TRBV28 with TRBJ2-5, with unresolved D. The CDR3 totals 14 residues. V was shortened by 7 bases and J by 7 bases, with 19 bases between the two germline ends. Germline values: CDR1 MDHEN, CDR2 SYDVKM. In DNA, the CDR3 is TGTGCCAGCACCAAGGGCAAGTTTTGGGGGACCCAGTACTTC. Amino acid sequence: CASTKGKFWGTQYF. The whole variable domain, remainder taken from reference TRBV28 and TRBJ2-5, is DVKVTQSSRYLVKRTGEKVFLECVQDMDHENMFWYRQDPGLGLRLIYFSYDVKMKEKGDIPEGYSVSREKKERFSLILESASTNQTSMYLCASTKGKFWGTQYFGPGTRLLVL.

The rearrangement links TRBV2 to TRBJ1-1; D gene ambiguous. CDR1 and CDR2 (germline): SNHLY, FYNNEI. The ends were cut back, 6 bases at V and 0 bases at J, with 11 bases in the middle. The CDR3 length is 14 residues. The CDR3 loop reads CASSRAILNTEAFF. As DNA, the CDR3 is TGTGCCAGCAGCCGGGCAATCTTGAACACTGAAGCTTTCTTT. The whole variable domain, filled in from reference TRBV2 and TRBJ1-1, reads EPEVTQTPSHQVTQMGQEVILRCVPISNHLYFYWYRQILGQKVEFLVSFYNNEISEKSEIFDDQFSVERPDGSNFTLKIRSTKLEDSAMYFCASSRAILNTEAFFGQGTRLTVV.

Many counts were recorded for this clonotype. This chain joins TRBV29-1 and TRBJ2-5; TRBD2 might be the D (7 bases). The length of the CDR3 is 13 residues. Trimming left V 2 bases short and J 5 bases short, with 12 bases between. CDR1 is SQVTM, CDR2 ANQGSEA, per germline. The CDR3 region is CSVEWGGHETQYF. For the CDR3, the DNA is TGCAGCGTTGAATGGGGGGGGCACGAGACCCAGTACTTC.

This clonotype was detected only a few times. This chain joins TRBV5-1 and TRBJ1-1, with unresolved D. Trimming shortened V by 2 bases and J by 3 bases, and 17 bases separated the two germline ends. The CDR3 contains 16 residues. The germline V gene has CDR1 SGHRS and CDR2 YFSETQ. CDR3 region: CASSFGIRGPDTEAFF. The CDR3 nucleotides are TGCGCCAGCAGCTTCGGTATCAGAGGGCCCGACACTGAAGCTTTCTTT.

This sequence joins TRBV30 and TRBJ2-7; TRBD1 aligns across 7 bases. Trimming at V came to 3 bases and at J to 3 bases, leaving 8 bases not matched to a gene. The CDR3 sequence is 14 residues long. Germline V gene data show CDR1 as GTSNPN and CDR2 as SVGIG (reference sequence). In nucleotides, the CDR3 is TGTGCCTGGAGCCCCGGGACAGCAATCTACGAGCAGTACTTC. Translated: CAWSPGTAIYEQYF. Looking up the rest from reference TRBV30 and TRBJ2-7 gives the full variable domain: SQTIHQWPATLVQPVGSPLSLECTVEGTSNPNLYWYRQAAGRGLQLLFYSVGIGQISSEVPQNLSASRPQDRQFILSSKKLLLSDSGFYLCAWSPGTAIYEQYFGPGTRLTVT.

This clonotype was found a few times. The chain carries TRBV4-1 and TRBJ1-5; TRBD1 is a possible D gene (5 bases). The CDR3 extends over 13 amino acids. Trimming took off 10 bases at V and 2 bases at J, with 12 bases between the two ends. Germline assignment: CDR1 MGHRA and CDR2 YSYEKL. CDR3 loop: CATSGWGNQPQHF. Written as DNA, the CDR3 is TGCGCCACCTCAGGGTGGGGCAATCAGCCCCAGCATTTT.

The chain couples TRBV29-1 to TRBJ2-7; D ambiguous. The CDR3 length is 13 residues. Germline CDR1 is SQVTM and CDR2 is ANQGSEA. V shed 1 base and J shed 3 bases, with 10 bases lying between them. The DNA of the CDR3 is TGCAGCGTTGAAGTCGGCAGGTACTACGAGCAGTACTTC. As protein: CSVEVGRYYEQYF.

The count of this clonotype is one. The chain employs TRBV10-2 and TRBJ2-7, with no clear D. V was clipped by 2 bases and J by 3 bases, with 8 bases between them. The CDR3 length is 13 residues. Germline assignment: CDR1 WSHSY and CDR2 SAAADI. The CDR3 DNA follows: TGCGCCAGCAGTGAGCGACGGCTCTACGAGCAGTACTTC. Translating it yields CASSERRLYEQYF.

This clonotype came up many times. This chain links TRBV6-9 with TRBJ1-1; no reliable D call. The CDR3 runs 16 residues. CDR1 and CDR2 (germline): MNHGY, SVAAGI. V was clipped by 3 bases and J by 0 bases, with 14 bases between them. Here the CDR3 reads CASSYSPGSMNTEAFF. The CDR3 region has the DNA TGTGCCAGCAGTTACTCTCCGGGGTCTATGAACACTGAAGCTTTCTTT.

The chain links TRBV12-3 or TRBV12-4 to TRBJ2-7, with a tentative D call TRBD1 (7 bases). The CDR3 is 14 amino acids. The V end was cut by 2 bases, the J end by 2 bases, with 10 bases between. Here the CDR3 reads CASSLRRGPYEQYF. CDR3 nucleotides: TGTGCCAGCAGTTTACGGAGGGGGCCCTACGAGCAGTACTTC.

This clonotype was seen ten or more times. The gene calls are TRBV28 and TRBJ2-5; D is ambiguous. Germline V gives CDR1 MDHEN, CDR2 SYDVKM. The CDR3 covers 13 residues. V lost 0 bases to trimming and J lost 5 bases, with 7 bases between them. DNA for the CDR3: TGTGCCAGCAGTTTATGGGATGCGGAGACCCAGTACTTC. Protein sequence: CASSLWDAETQYF.

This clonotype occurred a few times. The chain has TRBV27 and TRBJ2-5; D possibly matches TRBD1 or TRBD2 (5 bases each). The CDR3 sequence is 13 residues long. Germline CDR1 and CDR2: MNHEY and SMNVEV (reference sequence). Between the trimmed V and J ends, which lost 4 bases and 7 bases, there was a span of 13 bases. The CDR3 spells CASSYSGARTQYF. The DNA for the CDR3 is TGTGCCAGCAGTTACTCCGGGGCCAGGACCCAGTACTTC.

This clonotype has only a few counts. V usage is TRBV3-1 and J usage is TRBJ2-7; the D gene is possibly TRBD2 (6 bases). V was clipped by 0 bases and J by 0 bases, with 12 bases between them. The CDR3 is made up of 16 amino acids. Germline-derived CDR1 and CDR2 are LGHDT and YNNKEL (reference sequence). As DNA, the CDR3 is TGTGCCAGCAGCCAAGACCGGGACGGGAGCTCCTACGAGCAGTACTTC. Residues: CASSQDRDGSSYEQYF.

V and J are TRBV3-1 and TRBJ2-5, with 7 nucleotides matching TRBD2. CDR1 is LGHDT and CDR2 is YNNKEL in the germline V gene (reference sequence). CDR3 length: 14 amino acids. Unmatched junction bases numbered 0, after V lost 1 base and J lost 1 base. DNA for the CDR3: TGTGCCAGCAGCCAAGCTAGCGGCCAAGAGACCCAGTACTTC. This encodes CASSQASGQETQYF.

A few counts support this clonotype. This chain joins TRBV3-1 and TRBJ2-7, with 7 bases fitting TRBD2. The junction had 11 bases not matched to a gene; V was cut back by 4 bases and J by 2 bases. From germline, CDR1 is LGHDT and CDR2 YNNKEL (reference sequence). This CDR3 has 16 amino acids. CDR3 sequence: CASSPSGLAVTYEQYF. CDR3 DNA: TGTGCCAGCAGCCCAAGTGGGCTAGCGGTAACCTACGAGCAGTACTTC.